Listed here are 20 T cell receptor beta chains from one sample, sequenced in a study of blood T cells in healthy people across ages. A second PCR of 7 to 11 cycles used a sample-barcoded 5' primer and a J-beta primer mix. MiXCR, run by TCRdb on the 5' RACE reads, gives a single entry per CDR3 protein. This sample has over 1,200,000 distinct CDR3 sequences, with approximately 59% found just once. Sequencing input: blood. The receptors stem from a man between 18 and 29 years old in good health.

This clonotype was picked up a small number of times. The chain employs TRBV7-2 and TRBJ2-7; D ambiguous. V was cut by 5 bases and J by 1 base, with 9 bases left in between. The length of the CDR3 is 13 residues. CDR1 SGHTA and CDR2 FQGNSA come from the germline V gene. The CDR3 DNA reads TGTGCCAGCAGCCGAGCTGTGTCCTACGAGCAGTACTTC. Its translation: CASSRAVSYEQYF.

This clonotype was detected many times. This chain joins TRBV27 and TRBJ1-2; 7 bases map to TRBD1. This CDR3 has 13 amino acids. Germline V gene sequence: CDR1 MNHEY, CDR2 SMNVEV (reference sequence). V shed 3 bases, J shed 3 bases, and the junction held 1 base outside the gene matches. Written as DNA, the CDR3 is TGTGCCAGCAGTTTCGGGACAGACTATGGCTACACCTTC. Amino acids: CASSFGTDYGYTF.

The chain combines TRBV21-1 with TRBJ2-1; the table's D call TRBD1 went unverified against the DNA. TRBV21-1 is shown as a pseudogene. The CDR3 contains 16 residues. The CDR3 DNA reads as TGTGCCAGCAGCAAAGGCCCGGGACAGTCATACAATGAGCAGTTCTTC. Translation gives CASSKGPGQSYNEQFF.

The sample holds a few counts of this clonotype. V gene TRBV2 combines with J gene TRBJ2-7; 7 positions match TRBD1. Germline V gene lookup returns CDR1 SNHLY and CDR2 FYNNEI. The CDR3 is made up of 13 amino acids. V lost 6 bases, J lost 4 bases, and 6 bases stayed unmatched. DNA of the CDR3: TGTGCCAGCAGACGACAGGGTACTTACGAGCAGTACTTC. It yields the protein CASRRQGTYEQYF. Complete variable domain (other parts from reference TRBV2 and TRBJ2-7): EPEVTQTPSHQVTQMGQEVILRCVPISNHLYFYWYRQILGQKVEFLVSFYNNEISEKSEIFDDQFSVERPDGSNFTLKIRSTKLEDSAMYFCASRRQGTYEQYFGPGTRLTVT.

The chain employs TRBV12-3 or TRBV12-4 and TRBJ2-5; D uncertain. The CDR3 extends over 13 amino acids. V was pared by 5 bases and J by 2 bases, with 9 bases between. The CDR3 bases are TGTGCCAGCAGTGTCTCAGGACAAGAGACCCAGTACTTC. It encodes CASSVSGQETQYF.

The chain links TRBV2 to TRBJ1-5; 8 bases agree with TRBD1. CDR3 length: 14 residues. In germline, CDR1 is SNHLY, CDR2 FYNNEI. V was pared by 7 bases and J by 0 bases, with 2 bases of the junction left unmatched. The CDR3 reads CASKDRVSNQPQHF. The CDR3 DNA reads as TGTGCCAGCAAGGACAGGGTTAGCAATCAGCCCCAGCATTTT.

The chain is built from TRBV6-5 and TRBJ1-1; D unclear. This CDR3 is 14 amino acids long. In germline, CDR1 is MNHEY, CDR2 SVGAGI. V dropped 5 bases and J dropped 1 base, with 11 bases sitting between them. CDR3 coding DNA: TGTGCCAGCAGTAACGGAGGGCCGAACACTGAAGCTTTCTTT. This translates into CASSNGGPNTEAFF.

This clonotype was observed a handful of times. The chain carries TRBV4-1 and TRBJ2-2; possible D gene TRBD2, 6 bases. Germline V gene data show CDR1 as MGHRA and CDR2 as YSYEKL. The V and J ends lost 8 bases and 4 bases respectively, with 17 bases between them. The CDR3 consists of 15 residues. CDR3 residues: CASRRDPTFTGELFF. CDR3 nucleotides: TGCGCCAGCCGGCGGGATCCTACCTTCACCGGGGAGCTGTTTTTT.

This chain links TRBV5-1 with TRBJ2-1, with 9 bases lining up with TRBD2. CDR1 is SGHRS and CDR2 is YFSETQ in the germline V gene. Unmatched junction bases numbered 13, after V lost 5 bases and J lost 4 bases. This CDR3 is built from 17 residues. The CDR3 DNA follows: TGCGCCAGCAGAGTGGTACCCGATAGCGGGGGATACAATGAGCAGTTCTTC. This codes for CASRVVPDSGGYNEQFF.

The CDR3 is CASSYSNRQCEAFF. CDR3 coding DNA: TGTGCCAGCAGTTACTCGAACCGACAGTGTGAAGCTTTCTTT. This chain uses TRBV6-2 or TRBV6-3 with TRBJ1-1, with D possibly TRBD1 on 5 matching bases. The V end lost 0 bases, the J end lost 7 bases, and 12 bases lay between the germline ends. From germline, CDR1 is MNHEY and CDR2 SVGEGT. This CDR3 has 14 residues.

This clonotype was picked up a small number of times. The chain links TRBV7-6 to TRBJ1-2; 7 bases line up with TRBD1. CDR1 and CDR2 from the germline V gene are SGHVS and FNYEAQ. The CDR3 extends over 15 amino acids. V was pared by 2 bases and J by 7 bases, with 10 bases of the junction left unmatched. The CDR3 loop reads CASSLSPTGYGGYTF. CDR3 nucleotide sequence: TGTGCCAGCAGCTTATCCCCGACAGGGTACGGTGGCTACACCTTC.

The rearrangement uses TRBV12-3 or TRBV12-4 and TRBJ2-4, with a weak D call TRBD1 (6 bases). This CDR3 has 14 amino acids. V dropped 1 base and J dropped 8 bases, with 12 bases sitting between them. CDR3 sequence: CASSLVGAGDIQYF. The CDR3 nucleotides read TGTGCCAGCAGTTTAGTGGGGGCAGGGGACATTCAGTACTTC.

The chain is built from TRBV27 and TRBJ2-5; tentatively, D is TRBD1 (6 bases). V lost 6 bases, J lost 1 base, and 18 bases lay in between. In germline, CDR1 is MNHEY, CDR2 SMNVEV (reference sequence). The CDR3 length is 16 residues. The CDR3 region is CASRPIAGVSQETQYF. CDR3 sequence (DNA): TGTGCCAGCAGACCGATAGCAGGGGTTTCCCAAGAGACCCAGTACTTC.

This clonotype was counted only a few times. V gene TRBV9 combines with J gene TRBJ1-4; maybe TRBD1 (6 bases). Per the germline V gene, CDR1 is SGDLS and CDR2 is YYNGEE. V lost 4 bases, J lost 6 bases, and 13 bases lay in between. The CDR3 extends over 14 amino acids. The CDR3 DNA reads as TGTGCCAGCAGCATGAGGGGGGATGATGAAAAACTGTTTTTT. Its translation is CASSMRGDDEKLFF.

The chain carries TRBV6-1 and TRBJ2-2; the match to TRBD1 covers 8 bases. CDR3 size: 14 residues. V was clipped by 9 bases and J by 7 bases; unmatched bases: 10. Germline V gene data show CDR1 as MNHNS and CDR2 as SASEGT. This CDR3 is CASRQGSYIGELFF. The CDR3 region has the DNA TGTGCCAGTCGACAGGGGTCCTACATCGGGGAGCTGTTTTTT.

This chain joins TRBV7-9 and TRBJ1-2, with 10 bases fitting TRBD1. The germline V gene has CDR1 SEHNR and CDR2 FQNEAQ (reference sequence). J gave up 6 bases and V 1 base, and 8 bases lay outside the gene matches. CDR3 length: 16 residues. CDR3 nucleotides: TGTGCCAGCAGCTTAGGACTGGGACAGGGGTTCGATGGCTACACCTTC. Residues: CASSLGLGQGFDGYTF. Full variable domain (rest looked up from reference TRBV7-9 and TRBJ1-2): DTGVSQNPRHKITKRGQNVTFRCDPISEHNRLYWYRQTLGQGPEFLTYFQNEAQLEKSRLLSDRFSAERPKGSFSTLEIQRTEQGDSAMYLCASSLGLGQGFDGYTFGSGTRLTVV.

The rearrangement uses TRBV2 and TRBJ2-1, with D hard to call. With 1 base removed from V and 6 bases from J, the gap between germline ends came to 4 bases. This CDR3 comprises 12 residues. CDR1 and CDR2 (germline): SNHLY, FYNNEI. CDR3 sequence reads: CASSEVRNEQFF. In nucleotides, the CDR3 is TGTGCCAGCAGTGAAGTGCGCAATGAGCAGTTCTTC.

The chain has TRBV12-3 or TRBV12-4 and TRBJ1-2; 8 bases map to TRBD1. With 5 bases clipped from V and 0 bases from J, the junction kept 2 bases outside the gene matches. This CDR3 is built from 14 residues. The CDR3 coding sequence is TGTGCCAGCAGTGACAGGGGAACTAACTATGGCTACACCTTC. This gives the protein CASSDRGTNYGYTF.

The J gene is TRBJ1-2, the V gene TRBV29-1, with 8 bases lining up with TRBD1. Germline V gives CDR1 SQVTM, CDR2 ANQGSEA. The CDR3 covers 13 residues. The junction had 8 bases not matched to a gene; V was cut back by 3 bases and J by 8 bases. The CDR3 region has the DNA TGCAGCGTTGAGGTTTCAGGGGGCGAGGGCTACACCTTC. As protein: CSVEVSGGEGYTF.

This clonotype came up a few times. The genes are TRBV3-1 and TRBJ2-1, with 10 bases that match TRBD2. Trimming at V came to 4 bases and at J to 2 bases, leaving 8 bases not matched to a gene. From germline, CDR1 is LGHDT and CDR2 YNNKEL (reference sequence). The CDR3 spans 17 residues. The DNA for the CDR3 is TGTGCCAGCAGCCCTTACACCGGGACTAGCGCCTACAATGAGCAGTTCTTC. It encodes CASSPYTGTSAYNEQFF.